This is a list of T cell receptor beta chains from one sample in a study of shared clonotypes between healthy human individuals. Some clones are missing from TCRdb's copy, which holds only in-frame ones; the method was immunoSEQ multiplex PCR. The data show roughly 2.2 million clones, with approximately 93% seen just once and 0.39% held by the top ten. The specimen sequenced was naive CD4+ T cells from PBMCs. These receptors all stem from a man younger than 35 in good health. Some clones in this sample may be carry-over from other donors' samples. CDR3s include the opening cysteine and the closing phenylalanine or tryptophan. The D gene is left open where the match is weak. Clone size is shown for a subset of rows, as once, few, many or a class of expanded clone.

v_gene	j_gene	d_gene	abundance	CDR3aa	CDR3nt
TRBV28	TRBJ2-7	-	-	CASSLSAFSYEQYF	TGTGCCAGCAGTTTATCAGCGTTCTCCTACGAGCAGTACTTC
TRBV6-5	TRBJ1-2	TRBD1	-	CASSNDRGLGYGYTF	TGTGCCAGCAGTAATGACAGGGGGCTCGGCTATGGCTACACCTTC
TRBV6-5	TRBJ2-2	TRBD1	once	CASRRTGSNTGELFF	TGTGCCAGCAGAAGGACAGGGTCGAACACCGGGGAGCTGTTTTTT
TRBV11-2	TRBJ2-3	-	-	CASSLNQGLADTQYF	TGTGCCAGCAGCTTAAACCAGGGGTTGGCAGATACGCAGTATTTT
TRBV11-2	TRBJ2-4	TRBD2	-	CASSLVVGLAGGNIQYF	TGTGCCAGCAGCTTAGTCGTCGGACTAGCGGGAGGCAACATTCAGTACTTC
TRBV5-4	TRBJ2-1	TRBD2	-	CASSYGTSYNEQFF	TGTGCCAGCAGCTACGGGACTAGTTACAATGAGCAGTTCTTC
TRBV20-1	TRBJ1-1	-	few	CSARMNTEAFF	TGCAGTGCCCGCATGAACACTGAAGCTTTCTTT
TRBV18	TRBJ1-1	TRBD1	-	CASSPGQGAWNTEAFF	TGTGCCAGCTCACCAGGGCAGGGGGCTTGGAACACTGAAGCTTTCTTT
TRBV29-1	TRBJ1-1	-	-	CSVEGAEGTEAFF	TGCAGCGTTGAAGGGGCGGAGGGCACTGAAGCTTTCTTT
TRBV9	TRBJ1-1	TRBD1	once	CASNTGTGSNTEAFF	TGTGCCAGCAACACCGGGACAGGGTCTAACACTGAAGCTTTCTTT
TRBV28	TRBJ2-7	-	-	CASSFKTLQSSYEQYF	TGTGCCAGCAGTTTCAAGACCCTACAAAGCTCCTACGAGCAGTACTTC
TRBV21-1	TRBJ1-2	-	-	CASRGPSEGYTF	TGTGCCAGCAGAGGGCCCTCGGAGGGCTACACCTTC
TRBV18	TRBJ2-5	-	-	CASSPRVEQETQYF	TGTGCCAGCTCACCGCGCGTAGAACAAGAGACCCAGTACTTC
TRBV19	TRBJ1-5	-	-	CASSMGPQPQHF	TGTGCCAGTAGTATGGGGCCGCAGCCCCAGCATTTT
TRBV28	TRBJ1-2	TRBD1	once	CATDRVSGYGYTF	TGTGCCACCGACAGGGTTTCGGGCTATGGCTACACCTTC
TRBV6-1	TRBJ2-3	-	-	CASSQLDTQYF	TGTGCCAGCAGCCAGCTAGATACGCAGTATTTT
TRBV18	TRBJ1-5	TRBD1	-	CASSPFQFQGDSDQPQHF	TGTGCCAGCTCACCTTTTCAATTCCAGGGGGACAGCGATCAGCCCCAGCATTTT
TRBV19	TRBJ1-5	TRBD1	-	CASSTVRTGPQPQHF	TGTGCCAGTAGTACCGTACGGACAGGGCCCCAGCCCCAGCATTTT
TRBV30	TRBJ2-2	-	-	CAWSVTAVTGELFF	TGTGCCTGGAGTGTAACCGCAGTAACGGGGGAGCTGTTTTTT
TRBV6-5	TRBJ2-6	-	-	CASSYLRAGANVLTF	TGTGCCAGCAGTTATCTCAGGGCTGGGGCCAACGTCCTGACTTTC
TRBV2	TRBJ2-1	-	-	CASGASSYNEQFF	TGTGCCAGCGGCGCTAGCTCCTACAATGAGCAGTTCTTC
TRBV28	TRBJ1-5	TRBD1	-	CASSFDRVASNQPQHF	TGTGCCAGCAGTTTTGACAGGGTTGCTAGCAATCAGCCCCAGCATTTT
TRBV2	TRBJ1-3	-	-	CAGSGSSGNTIYF	TGTGCCGGCTCAGGGAGCTCTGGAAACACCATATATTTT
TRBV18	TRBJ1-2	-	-	CASSPLRAEGYGYTF	TGTGCCAGCTCACCACTTCGGGCGGAAGGCTATGGCTACACCTTC
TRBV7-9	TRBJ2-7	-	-	CASSRGQYEQYF	TGTGCCAGCAGCCGAGGCCAATACGAGCAGTACTTC
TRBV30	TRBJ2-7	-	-	CAWGRTGGHEQYF	TGTGCCTGGGGGAGGACAGGAGGTCACGAGCAGTACTTC
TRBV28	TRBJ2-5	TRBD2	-	CASNLAGGIQETQYF	TGTGCCAGCAACCTAGCGGGAGGAATCCAAGAGACCCAGTACTTC
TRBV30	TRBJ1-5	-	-	CAWRGPRPGQPQHF	TGTGCCTGGAGGGGGCCCCGTCCCGGTCAGCCCCAGCATTTT
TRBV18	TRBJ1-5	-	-	CASSPPVGDARRQPQHF	TGTGCCAGCTCACCACCTGTCGGGGACGCGAGACGTCAGCCCCAGCATTTT
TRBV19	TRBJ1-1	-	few	CASSMEGPMNTEAFF	TGTGCCAGTAGTATGGAGGGTCCCATGAACACTGAAGCTTTCTTT
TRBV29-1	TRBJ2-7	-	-	CSVAGTSHYEQYF	TGCAGCGTTGCAGGGACTTCCCACTACGAGCAGTACTTC
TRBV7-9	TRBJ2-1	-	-	CASSTTANNEQFF	TGTGCCAGCAGCACTACGGCGAACAATGAGCAGTTCTTC
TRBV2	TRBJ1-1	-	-	CASRSTWGVTEAFF	TGTGCCAGCAGATCCACATGGGGGGTCACTGAAGCTTTCTTT
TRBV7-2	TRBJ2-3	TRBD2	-	CASSLSASGSTDTQYF	TGTGCCAGCAGCTTATCTGCTAGCGGGAGCACAGATACGCAGTATTTT
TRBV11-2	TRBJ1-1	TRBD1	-	CASSSYPGGGEAFF	TGTGCCAGCAGCTCGTATCCAGGGGGCGGTGAAGCTTTCTTT
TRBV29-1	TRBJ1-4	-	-	CSVRQPTNEKLFF	TGCAGCGTTCGACAGCCAACTAATGAAAAACTGTTTTTT
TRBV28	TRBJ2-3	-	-	CASRGSGFTDTQYF	TGTGCCAGCAGGGGTAGCGGCTTCACAGATACGCAGTATTTT
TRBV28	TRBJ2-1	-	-	CASRDTWSSYNEQFF	TGTGCCAGCAGGGATACATGGAGCTCCTACAATGAGCAGTTCTTC
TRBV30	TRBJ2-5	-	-	CAWDPGRQETQYF	TGTGCCTGGGACCCCGGTCGGCAAGAGACCCAGTACTTC
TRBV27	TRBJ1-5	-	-	CASSFRGLQNQPQHF	TGTGCCAGCAGTTTCCGGGGGCTTCAGAATCAGCCCCAGCATTTT
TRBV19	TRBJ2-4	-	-	CASRAQLAKNIQYF	TGTGCCAGTAGGGCGCAGCTAGCCAAAAACATTCAGTACTTC
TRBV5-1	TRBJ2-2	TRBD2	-	CASSFDPSGHTGELFF	TGCGCCAGCAGCTTTGATCCTAGCGGGCACACCGGGGAGCTGTTTTTT
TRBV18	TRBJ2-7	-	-	CASSTRTSSSYEQYF	TGTGCCAGCTCAACGCGGACTTCCAGCTCCTACGAGCAGTACTTC
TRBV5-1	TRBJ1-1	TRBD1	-	CASSYGTGETEAFF	TGCGCCAGCAGCTACGGGACAGGGGAGACTGAAGCTTTCTTT
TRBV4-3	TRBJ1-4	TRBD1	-	CASSQAGQARKLFF	TGCGCCAGCAGCCAAGCGGGACAGGCGAGAAAACTGTTTTTT
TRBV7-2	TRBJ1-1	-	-	CASSLALLNTEAFF	TGTGCCAGCAGCTTAGCGCTTCTGAACACTGAAGCTTTCTTT
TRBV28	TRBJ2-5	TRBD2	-	CASSLEGRGRTQYF	TGTGCCAGCAGTCTGGAGGGGAGGGGAAGGACCCAGTACTTC
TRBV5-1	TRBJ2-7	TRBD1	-	CASSLTAGTGSYEQYF	TGCGCCAGCAGCTTGACAGCCGGGACAGGGTCCTACGAGCAGTACTTC
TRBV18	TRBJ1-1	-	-	CASSRGVNTEAFF	TGTGCCAGCTCACGGGGCGTGAACACTGAAGCTTTCTTT
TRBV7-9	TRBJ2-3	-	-	CASSLNQGTDTQYF	TGTGCCAGCAGCTTAAATCAGGGTACAGATACGCAGTATTTT
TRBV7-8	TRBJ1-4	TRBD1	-	CASSSYRGPEKLFF	TGTGCCAGCAGCTCGTACAGGGGGCCTGAAAAACTGTTTTTT
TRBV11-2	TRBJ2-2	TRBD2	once	CASSLATSGVAGELFF	TGTGCCAGCAGCCTCGCAACTAGCGGAGTGGCCGGGGAGCTGTTTTTT
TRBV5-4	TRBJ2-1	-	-	CASSWWAVNEQFF	TGTGCCAGCAGCTGGTGGGCGGTCAATGAGCAGTTCTTC